Listed below are T cell receptor beta chains from one sample, sequenced in a study of control samples from healthy donors and cancer patients. Libraries were prepared by immunoSEQ multiplex PCR; TCRdb keeps only in-frame clonotypes and omits some of them. Found here are just over 80,000 clones, about 90% of them singletons; the top ten hold roughly 6%. The sequenced sample consisted of blood. All receptors come from a man in his fifties in good health. Both conserved end residues are part of each CDR3. D genes are given only for firm matches. Rows give clone size only sometimes, using once, few, many, or a class for an expanded clone.

d_call j_call clone_size v_call cdr3_nt cdr3_aa
- TRBJ1-1 few TRBV23-1 TGCGCCAGCACCCATCTTTTTGTGCCGCAGACCGAAGCTTTCTTT CASTHLFVPQTEAFF
TRBD1 TRBJ1-4 - TRBV5-8 TGTGCCAGCAGCTTATTCGGACAGGGAGAGGAAAAACTGTTTTTT CASSLFGQGEEKLFF
TRBD2 TRBJ2-1 - TRBV27 TGTGCCAGCAGACCCGCGGGGGACTCCTACAATGAGCAGTTCTTC CASRPAGDSYNEQFF
- TRBJ2-3 - TRBV30 TGTGCCTGGAAGCGGACGTTCGCAGATACGCAGTATTTT CAWKRTFADTQYF
TRBD2 TRBJ2-7 - TRBV6-5 TGTGCCAGCAGTTCGGTAGCGGGGCCCGAGCAGTACTTC CASSSVAGPEQYF
- TRBJ1-4 - TRBV5-4 TGTGCCAGCAGCTTCAAATTGGACAGATCTAATGAAAAACTGTTTTTT CASSFKLDRSNEKLFF
- TRBJ1-6 once TRBV30 TGTGCCTGGAGTCCCCGAAAGGGAACCGGTACGGATTCACCCCTCCACTTT CAWSPRKGTGTDSPLHF
- TRBJ2-6 - TRBV9 TGTGCCAGCAGCTCCTGGGTGGGGGCCAACGTCCTGACTTTC CASSSWVGANVLTF
- TRBJ2-5 - TRBV7-7 TGTGCCAGCAGCTTATTTGTACAAGAGACCCAGTACTTC CASSLFVQETQYF
TRBD1 TRBJ1-1 - TRBV9 TGTGCCAGCAGCGCGATCGGGACAGGGGGCGTTTCGGCTTTCTTT CASSAIGTGGVSAFF
- TRBJ1-2 - TRBV29-1 TGCAGCGTTGATAAAGGTATAGGCCAAGGCTACACCTTC CSVDKGIGQGYTF
- TRBJ1-1 - TRBV18 TGTGCCAGCTCCATCCGGGTCGCAGTTGACACTGAAGCTTTCTTT CASSIRVAVDTEAFF
- TRBJ2-2 - TRBV24-1 TGTGCCACCAGTGATTTTCAGAACACCGGGGAGCTGTTTTTT CATSDFQNTGELFF
- TRBJ1-4 - TRBV5-5 TGTGCCAGCAGCTTAAGAGGGCAGGAAAAACTGTTTTTT CASSLRGQEKLFF
TRBD1 TRBJ1-6 - TRBV2 TGTGCCAGCAGTGAAGAAGGACAGGGGACTAATTCACCCCTCCACTTT CASSEEGQGTNSPLHF
TRBD1 TRBJ1-2 - TRBV19 TGTGCCAGTAGCCAGGGGGTCTATGGCTACACCTTC CASSQGVYGYTF
TRBD1 TRBJ1-1 - TRBV5-1 TGCGCCAGCAGCCCTGGACAGGGGTGGACTGAAGCTTTCTTT CASSPGQGWTEAFF
TRBD2 TRBJ2-1 - TRBV27 TGTGCCAGCAGTTCCCTTGCGGGGGGCCCCAATGAGCAGTTCTTC CASSSLAGGPNEQFF
- TRBJ1-1 - TRBV20-1 TGCAGTGCTGCTCGAGGGCCCGCTTTCTTT CSAARGPAFF
- TRBJ1-5 - TRBV1 TGCACCAGCAGCCTAAATGGGGGCGGACCTACCCCTTATAGCAATCAGCCCCAGCATTTT CTSSLNGGGPTPYSNQPQHF
- TRBJ1-1 - TRBV23-1 TGCGCCAGCAGTCAAGTGTACAGCTTACCTAACACTGAAGCTTTCTTT CASSQVYSLPNTEAFF
- TRBJ1-1 - TRBV27 TGTGCCAGCAGTTTAAACTCAAGGGGGATGGCTGCTTTCTTT CASSLNSRGMAAFF
- TRBJ2-3 once TRBV24-1 TGTGCCACCAGTGATTTCACGGGGGCAAATACAGATACGCAGTATTTT CATSDFTGANTDTQYF
TRBD2 TRBJ2-1 - TRBV2 TGTGCCAGCAGCGTGGGACTAGCGAATGAGCAGTTCTTC CASSVGLANEQFF
- TRBJ2-3 - TRBV19 TGTGCCAGTAGCCCCTGGGACGGGGCTAGCACAGATACGCAGTATTTT CASSPWDGASTDTQYF
- TRBJ1-4 - TRBV7-6 TGTGCCAGCAGTCGAGTACGGGCGCCTAATGAAAAACTGTTTTTT CASSRVRAPNEKLFF
TRBD1 TRBJ2-3 - TRBV5-6 TGTGCCAGCAGCTTGCCCCCCAGGGGGCAAGGCACAGATACGCAGTATTTT CASSLPPRGQGTDTQYF
- TRBJ2-2 - TRBV5-4 TGTGCCAGCAGTTCATTCACCGGGGAGCTGTTTTTT CASSSFTGELFF
- TRBJ1-3 - TRBV29-1 TGCAGCGTATCCAGGGACTCTGGAAACACCATATATTTT CSVSRDSGNTIYF
- TRBJ1-3 few TRBV6-5 TGTGCCAGCAGTTACATTACTGGAAACACCATATATTTT CASSYITGNTIYF
TRBD2 TRBJ2-1 - TRBV5-1 TGCGCCAGCAGCTCCCCACTAGCGGGGGGCCTCGAAACGAATGAGCAGTTCTTC CASSSPLAGGLETNEQFF
- TRBJ1-5 - TRBV4-1 TGCGCCAGCAGCCACCAACCAGAAGCGCGATTCAATCAGCCCCAGCATTTT CASSHQPEARFNQPQHF
TRBD1 TRBJ2-1 - TRBV29-1 TGCAGCGTTGCGACAGGGGTTTGGGAGCAGTTCTTC CSVATGVWEQFF
- TRBJ2-4 - TRBV20-1 TGCAGTGCTAGTGGTCCCCCCAAAAACATTCAGTACTTC CSASGPPKNIQYF
- TRBJ1-1 - TRBV11-3 TGTGCCAGCAGCCCCACGGCCTCGAACACTGAAGCTTTCTTT CASSPTASNTEAFF
- TRBJ1-2 - TRBV5-4 TGTGCCAGCAGCGTTAAACTTACCCTGGGGGGCTACACCTTC CASSVKLTLGGYTF
- TRBJ2-1 - TRBV18 TGTGCCAGCTCACCACAAGACAATGAGCAGTTCTTC CASSPQDNEQFF
- TRBJ1-2 - TRBV9 TGTGCCAGCAGCCCAGGGAGTTGGGGCTACACCTTC CASSPGSWGYTF
- TRBJ1-2 once TRBV2 TGTGCCAGCAGTGGACAGATAGTACATGGCTACACCTTC CASSGQIVHGYTF
- TRBJ1-6 - TRBV18 TGTGCCAGCTCACACGACAGAACCAATTCACCCCTCCACTTT CASSHDRTNSPLHF
- TRBJ2-7 - TRBV12-5 TGTGCTAGTGGTCCCGAGGGGGGGCCCAACGAGCAGTACTTC CASGPEGGPNEQYF
- TRBJ1-4 - TRBV6-6 TGTGCCAGCAGTTACCTCGTAAATGAAAAACTGTTTTTT CASSYLVNEKLFF
TRBD2 TRBJ2-1 - TRBV6-1 TGTGCCAGCAGTGAAGCTAGCGGGGGGGCTAATGAGCAGTTCTTC CASSEASGGANEQFF
TRBD1 TRBJ1-5 - TRBV19 TGTGCCAGTAGTATAGACAGGGGGCCCGATCAGCCCCAGCATTTT CASSIDRGPDQPQHF